This is a list of T cell receptor beta chains from one sample in a study of T cell repertoires in cytomegalovirus infection. TCRdb independently ran MiXCR on the reads; one entry per CDR3 protein. The sample holds approximately 500,000 distinct CDR3 sequences; 11% are singletons and the top ten take about 10%. Sequencing input: PBMCs. The receptors derive from a human donor in good health (CMV status not recorded). Some clones in this sample may be carry-over from other donors' samples. The CDR3 runs from the conserved cysteine through the conserved F or W. Fields, in order: J gene, D gene, V gene, clone size, CDR3 DNA, CDR3 protein. The D gene is left open where the match is weak. Clone size, where shown, is once, few, many, or a class for clones that have expanded.

TRBJ1-1 | TRBD1 | TRBV28 | many | TGTGCCAGCAGTCAACTCGGGACAGTACACACTGAAGCTTTCTTT | CASSQLGTVHTEAFF
TRBJ2-1 | . | TRBV7-7 | many | TGTGCTAGCAGCTTAACGGACACCTCATGGGGCAATGAGCAGTTCTTC | CASSLTDTSWGNEQFF
TRBJ1-4 | TRBD1 | TRBV15 | many | TGTGCCACCAGCAGGGCACCGGGACAGGGAAATGAAAAACTGTTTTTT | CATSRAPGQGNEKLFF
TRBJ1-6 | TRBD1 | TRBV12-3/TRBV12-4 | many | TGTGCCAGCAGTTTCACAGGGGGCGCCTATAATTCACCCCTCCACTTT | CASSFTGGAYNSPLHF
TRBJ2-1 | . | TRBV4-2 | . | TGTGCCAGCAGCGTGGCATTAAGTAATAATGAGCAGTTCTTC | CASSVALSNNEQFF
TRBJ2-1 | . | TRBV5-6 | . | TGTGCCAGCAGCAAGGGTGATGAGCAGTTCTTC | CASSKGDEQFF
TRBJ2-3 | . | TRBV18 | . | TGTGCCAGCTCACCGGACCCATCCCGGGGAGATACGCAGTATTTT | CASSPDPSRGDTQYF
TRBJ2-1 | . | TRBV7-2 | many | TGTGCCAGCAGCCCTCTCATATCGTTTAGCTCCTACAATGAGCAGTTCTTC | CASSPLISFSSYNEQFF
TRBJ2-5 | . | TRBV28 | many | TGTGCCAGCACCCCAGGGGGGGGACCCGCGACCCAGTACTTC | CASTPGGGPATQYF
TRBJ1-1 | . | TRBV5-1 | many | TGCGCCAGCAGCCGCCGCACCGGTGAAGCTTTCTTT | CASSRRTGEAFF
TRBJ2-2 | TRBD1 | TRBV29-1 | few | TGCAGCGTTGGGGGGACAGCGAACACCGGGGAGCTGTTTTTT | CSVGGTANTGELFF
TRBJ2-3 | TRBD1 | TRBV7-3 | many | TGTGCCAGCAGCTCCGACAGGGGCACAGATACGCAGTATTTT | CASSSDRGTDTQYF
TRBJ2-5 | TRBD1 | TRBV6-1 | many | TGTGCCAGCAGGACCAATATGGGGACAGGGATAGAGACCCAGTACTTC | CASRTNMGTGIETQYF
TRBJ1-5 | . | TRBV5-1 | . | TGCGCCAGCAGTCGGGACCCCGCGGACCAGCCCCAGCATTTT | CASSRDPADQPQHF
TRBJ2-2 | TRBD1 | TRBV11-3 | many | TGTGCCAGCAGCTTAGATGGGGGACAGACCACCGGGGAGCTGTTTTTT | CASSLDGGQTTGELFF
TRBJ2-5 | TRBD2 | TRBV5-1 | many | TGCGCCAGCAGCTTGGTTCCGGGGGGACAAGAGACCCAGTACTTC | CASSLVPGGQETQYF
TRBJ1-1 | . | TRBV6-2/TRBV6-3 | few | TGTGCCAGCGATAAATGGGGAGTCGGGAACACTGAAGCTTTCTTT | CASDKWGVGNTEAFF
TRBJ1-2 | . | TRBV6-1 | many | TGTGCCAGCGGATTACGAACCTTCTATGGCTACACCTTC | CASGLRTFYGYTF
TRBJ1-6 | TRBD1 | TRBV20-1 | . | TGCAGTGCTAGAGTTCCGGACAGGCTGTGGGATTCACCCCTCCACTTT | CSARVPDRLWDSPLHF
TRBJ1-1 | . | TRBV2 | many | TGTGCCAGCAGTGAGGACCCCCCCGCAGGGTCTGAAGCTTTCTTT | CASSEDPPAGSEAFF
TRBJ2-7 | . | TRBV6-1 | many | TGTGCCAGCAGTCCCGACGAGCAGTACTTC | CASSPDEQYF
TRBJ2-5 | TRBD1 | TRBV19 | . | TGTGCCAGTAGTATTCGGGACAGGGAGGGCGAGACCCAGTACTTC | CASSIRDREGETQYF
TRBJ1-5 | . | TRBV11-2 | many | TGTGCCAGCAGCCCAGGGGCGGGGGATCAGCCCCAGCATTTT | CASSPGAGDQPQHF
TRBJ1-5 | . | TRBV19 | few | TGTGCCAGTAAGTCATATTCGGGCGGGGCTCAGCCCCAGCATTTT | CASKSYSGGAQPQHF
TRBJ2-7 | TRBD2 | TRBV20-1 | . | TGCAGTGCTAGAGGGGGGACTAGCGGGAGAGGCGAGCAGTACTTC | CSARGGTSGRGEQYF
TRBJ1-2 | . | TRBV20-1 | few | TGCAGTGCTAGAGCGGGGAATGGGTATGGCTACACCTTC | CSARAGNGYGYTF
TRBJ2-3 | . | TRBV11-1 | . | TGTGCCAGCAGCCGGCAGATCCAACCTGGAGATACGCAGTATTTT | CASSRQIQPGDTQYF
TRBJ1-1 | . | TRBV7-9 | many | TGTGCCAGCAGTGCCGACACACCGAACACTGAAGCTTTCTTT | CASSADTPNTEAFF
TRBJ1-1 | . | TRBV7-8 | many | TGTGCCAGCAGCTTAGGTTTTCCGGGGTCGCCAAACACTGAAGCTTTCTTT | CASSLGFPGSPNTEAFF
TRBJ2-2 | . | TRBV4-2 | many | TGTGCCAGCTCTCGATCCTACGGTCACACGAACACCGGGGAGCTGTTTTTT | CASSRSYGHTNTGELFF
TRBJ1-1 | . | TRBV7-9 | many | TGTGCCAGCAGCTTAGGTAGGAATCGTGACACTGAAGCTTTCTTT | CASSLGRNRDTEAFF
TRBJ2-3 | . | TRBV24-1 | many | TGTGCCACCAGTGAAGGAGGAGGGGCCGACACAGATACGCAGTATTTT | CATSEGGGADTDTQYF
TRBJ2-5 | TRBD2 | TRBV5-4 | many | TGTGCCAGCAGCCTCGGACTAGCGGGACTGTACCAAGAGACCCAGTACTTC | CASSLGLAGLYQETQYF
TRBJ1-1 | . | TRBV7-9 | . | TGTGCCAGCAGCTTACAGTCGGAAGCTTTCTTT | CASSLQSEAFF
TRBJ2-1 | . | TRBV7-9 | many | TGTGCCAGCAGCTTTTATCGGGGGTTCGCATCTGTGGACAATGAGCAGTTCTTC | CASSFYRGFASVDNEQFF
TRBJ2-7 | . | TRBV6-2/TRBV6-3 | many | TGTGCCAGCAGTTACCCCTTGTGGGGCTACGAGCAGTACTTC | CASSYPLWGYEQYF
TRBJ2-1 | . | TRBV7-2 | many | TGTGCCAGCAGCCATCACTCCTGGGAGGCGGGGTCCTACAATGAGCAGTTCTTC | CASSHHSWEAGSYNEQFF